A selection of T cell receptor beta chains follows, all from one sample in a study of T cell responses to AZD1222 COVID-19 vaccine. Using immunoSEQ multiplex PCR, the repertoire was profiled, and TCRdb retains in-frame clones only, with some absent. This sample has 120,000 or so clones, with roughly 82% found just once. This material consisted of peripheral blood, taken 28 days after the second AZD1222 dose. These TCRs come from an adult who received the AZD1222 COVID-19 vaccine. CDR3s include the opening cysteine and the closing phenylalanine or tryptophan.

v_gene | CDR3aa
TRBV21-1 | CASSTREGTGIWNEQFF
TRBV6-2/TRBV6-3 | CASSKRTASNYEQYF
TRBV6-5 | CASSLNRDGNSPLHF
TRBV4-3 | CASSQDLPLYSNQPQHF
TRBV7-2 | CASSLVAAAVQETQYF
TRBV5-6 | CASSLGTGGQFYEQYF
TRBV18 | CASSPLPQAGRQPQHF
TRBV18 | CASSPLRGGPLEAFF
TRBV27 | CASSPLGGDQPQHF
TRBV4-2 | CASSQEGTSSTDTQYF
TRBV5-1 | CATGEDLAGENNEQFF
TRBV9 | CASSVTHLGNNSPLHF
TRBV7-8 | CASSIQGQLKNSPLHF
TRBV9 | CASSVGGPEGSPLHF
TRBV14 | CASSRQGFNEKLFF
TRBV7-3 | CASSLRLVNTEAFF
TRBV29-1 | CSVDGAGLDTQYF
TRBV9 | CASSAEVSAYNSPLHF
TRBV5-1 | CASSLRQGRNSPLHF
TRBV5-1 | CASSLSGTGEEKQYF
TRBV7-9 | CASSNRDRTGIETQYF
TRBV19 | CASRRASGNGYTF
TRBV6-5 | CASRLGTGSNQPQHF
TRBV19 | CASSYREKYQPQHF
TRBV5-1 | CASSFRDATEAFF
TRBV10-3 | CAISEWGTGAYNEQFF
TRBV7-2 | CASSLRTAAGGNTIYF
TRBV15 | CATSTMGGASNEQFF
TRBV2 | CASSEALRAGELFF
TRBV10-3 | CATEGNTEAFF
TRBV2 | CASIGGGELFF
TRBV19 | CASSYRVRNTEAFF
TRBV6-6 | CASSATGSYGYTF
TRBV14 | CASSQDRAGGRNGYTF
TRBV7-8 | CASSPREEQFF
TRBV6-1 | CASSVERPEKLFF
TRBV21-1 | CASSKLPASTYEQYF
TRBV28 | CASSFTWGYEQYF
TRBV27 | CASSPGTGGSYGYTF
TRBV5-1 | CASSLGLAGVETQYF
TRBV15 | CATSRGQTQETQYF
TRBV6-5 | CASTPGGLIYEQYF